The 23 T cell receptor beta chains listed next were all sequenced from one sample in a study of T cell responses to AZD1222 COVID-19 vaccine. TCRdb's table, derived via immunoSEQ multiplex PCR, lists solely in-frame clones and lacks some. Of 150,000 or so clones detected, approximately 90% appear once; the ten largest clones hold less than 5.5%. The starting material was peripheral blood, obtained on day 0 of AZD1222 vaccination. These receptors were obtained from an adult in good health.

This clone was recorded a few times. The chain combines TRBV2 with TRBJ2-1, with 8 bases lining up with TRBD2. V lost 10 bases, J lost 9 bases, and 14 bases stayed unmatched. Germline CDR1 is SNHLY and CDR2 is FYNNEI. This CDR3 spans 14 amino acids. CDR3 region: CATETSASSGEQFF. The DNA for the CDR3 is TGTGCCACTGAGACTAGCGCCTCTTCTGGTGAGCAGTTCTTC.

The J gene is TRBJ2-7, the V gene TRBV11-3, with 10 positions matching TRBD1. V dropped 5 bases and J dropped 1; count of bases not matched to a gene: 5. In germline, CDR1 is SGHNT, CDR2 YENEEA. The CDR3 runs 15 residues. In nucleotides, the CDR3 is TGTGCCAGCAGCCTCCGGGACAGGGGATCCTACGAGCAGTACTTC. It yields the protein CASSLRDRGSYEQYF. The full variable domain, its missing parts supplied by reference TRBV11-3 and TRBJ2-7, is EAGVVQSPRYKIIEKKQPVAFWCNPISGHNTLYWYLQNLGQGPELLIRYENEEAVDDSQLPKDRFSAERLKGVDSTLKIQPAELGDSAVYLCASSLRDRGSYEQYFGPGTRLTVT.

The chain carries TRBV28 and TRBJ1-2; D gene unclear. CDR3 length: 13 amino acids. Trimming pared 3 bases from V and 0 bases from J, leaving 5 bases between. The germline gives CDR1 MDHEN, CDR2 SYDVKM. CDR3 nucleotides: TGTGCCAGCAGTTTCTTAGCTAACTATGGCTACACCTTC. Protein sequence: CASSFLANYGYTF.

This chain links TRBV2 with TRBJ1-1, with D possibly being TRBD1 (5 bases). Germline V lookup: CDR1 SNHLY, CDR2 FYNNEI. CDR3 length equals 15 residues. V was shortened by 6 bases and J by 3 bases, with 17 bases between the two germline ends. The CDR3 spells CASSERLLGDTEAFF. In nucleotides, the CDR3 is TGTGCCAGCAGCGAGCGACTTCTGGGGGACACTGAAGCTTTCTTT.

This clone has just a few counts. The rearrangement uses TRBV19 and TRBJ1-5; TRBD1 agrees at 9 bases. The CDR3 length is 13 residues. Germline loops: CDR1 LNHDA, CDR2 SQIVND (reference sequence). Germline trimming cut 7 bases from V and 7 bases from J; bases unmatched to any gene: 5. The CDR3 sequence is CASNGQGSQPQHF. The CDR3 nucleotides are TGTGCCAGTAACGGACAGGGGAGCCAGCCCCAGCATTTT.

V and J are TRBV19 and TRBJ2-7, with a tentative D call TRBD1 (5 bases). CDR3 length: 14 amino acids. V was trimmed by 4 bases and J by 0 bases, leaving 10 bases between them. Germline assignment: CDR1 LNHDA and CDR2 SQIVND (reference sequence). Here the CDR3 reads CASSRQLSSYEQYF. CDR3 coding DNA: TGTGCCAGTAGTAGACAGTTGAGCTCCTACGAGCAGTACTTC.

The chain joins TRBV18 to TRBJ1-1; the D gene is possibly TRBD1 (5 bases). The CDR3 extends over 15 amino acids. V lost 3 bases and J 4 bases, leaving 15 bases between the germline ends. Germline V lookup: CDR1 KGHSH, CDR2 LQKENI. CDR3 sequence: CASSPPDTRTTEAFF. The DNA for the CDR3 is TGTGCCAGCTCACCCCCGGACACTCGGACCACTGAAGCTTTCTTT.

The chain recombines TRBV20-1 with TRBJ2-1; unclear D gene. With 6 bases removed from V and 12 bases from J, the gap between germline ends came to 12 bases. Per germline, CDR1 DFQATT and CDR2 SNEGSKA (reference sequence). The CDR3 runs to 10 residues. The CDR3 here is CSARSLVQFF. The CDR3 DNA follows: TGCAGTGCAAGAAGTTTAGTGCAGTTCTTC.

The rearrangement links TRBV15 to TRBJ2-2; TRBD2 is a possible D gene (6 bases). The CDR3 is 16 amino acids. Looked up from germline, CDR1 is LNHNV and CDR2 is YYDKDF (reference sequence). Trimming took 0 bases from V and 5 from J, leaving 13 bases between them. CDR3 region: CATSRDLGRGTGELFF. The CDR3, as DNA: TGTGCCACCAGCAGAGATCTCGGGAGAGGTACCGGGGAGCTGTTTTTT.

The gene calls are TRBV7-2 and TRBJ2-1, with 7 bases aligning to TRBD2. After removal of 7 bases from V and 4 bases from J, the junction contained 13 bases not matched to a gene. The CDR3 has 16 residues. Germline values: CDR1 SGHTA, CDR2 FQGNSA. In DNA, the CDR3 is TGTGCCAGCACCGAATCCGGGACTAAGCTGTACAATGAGCAGTTCTTC. As protein: CASTESGTKLYNEQFF.

The rearrangement uses TRBV11-2 and TRBJ2-7; 13 bases align to TRBD2. Trimming removed 1 base from V and 4 bases from J; junction bases left unmatched: 4. Germline V CDR1 and CDR2: SGHAT, FQNNGV. The CDR3 consists of 16 residues. The CDR3 loop reads CASSLALAGGRYEQYF. CDR3 sequence (DNA): TGTGCCAGCAGCTTAGCACTAGCGGGAGGGAGATACGAGCAGTACTTC.

The chain joins TRBV2 to TRBJ2-5; D is unclear. V was pared by 6 bases and J by 5 bases, with 10 bases between. The germline V gene has CDR1 SNHLY and CDR2 FYNNEI. The CDR3 is 12 amino acids. This CDR3 reads CASRKELETQYF. Here the CDR3 DNA reads TGTGCCAGCAGGAAGGAATTGGAGACCCAGTACTTC.

The V gene is TRBV24-1, the J gene TRBJ1-5; D remains unclear. Germline V gene sequence: CDR1 KGHDR, CDR2 SFDVKD. The CDR3 covers 15 residues. Trimming shortened V by 2 bases and J by 4 bases, and 11 bases separated the two germline ends. The CDR3 nucleotides are TGTGCCACCAGTGATTCGGGGAAAGGGAATCAGCCCCAGCATTTT. Its translation: CATSDSGKGNQPQHF.

The chain couples TRBV5-5 to TRBJ1-1, with D hard to call. Germline V gene data show CDR1 as SGHKS and CDR2 as YYEKEE (reference sequence). The germline V and J ends were trimmed by 2 bases and 10 bases, with 21 bases remaining between them. This CDR3 has 15 residues. The CDR3 nucleotides are TGTGCCAGCAGCTTTTCTTTGTCCCAGGCTTGGGGAGCTTTCTTT. It is translated as CASSFSLSQAWGAFF. The full variable domain, rest sourced from reference TRBV5-5 and TRBJ1-1, is DAGVTQSPTHLIKTRGQQVTLRCSPISGHKSVSWYQQVLGQGPQFIFQYYEKEERGRGNFPDRFSARQFPNYSSELNVNALLLGDSALYLCASSFSLSQAWGAFFGQGTRLTVV.

This chain joins TRBV5-1 and TRBJ2-7; TRBD2 aligns across 8 bases. V shed 0 bases and J 0 bases; nucleotides not matched to a gene: 5. This CDR3 contains 16 residues. Germline-derived CDR1 and CDR2 are SGHRS and YFSETQ. The CDR3 here is CASSLALAGISYEQYF. In nucleotides, the CDR3 is TGCGCCAGCAGCTTGGCCCTAGCGGGTATCTCCTACGAGCAGTACTTC.

The chain uses TRBV6-1 and TRBJ2-7; TRBD2 matches at 9 bases. The germline V gene has CDR1 MNHNS and CDR2 SASEGT. The V segment lost 3 bases and the J segment 4 bases; nucleotides outside the gene matches: 13. The CDR3 length is 17 residues. DNA of the CDR3: TGTGCCAGCAGTGAGTACACTCTCCTAGCGGGGACTTACGAGCAGTACTTC. The encoded protein is CASSEYTLLAGTYEQYF.

This clone turned up a few times. V gene TRBV24-1 combines with J gene TRBJ2-3; TRBD2 matches at 11 bases. Unmatched junction bases numbered 9, after V lost 0 bases and J lost 2 bases. This CDR3 has 19 residues. Per germline, CDR1 KGHDR and CDR2 SFDVKD. The CDR3 spells CATSDLGGTSGGNTDTQYF. In DNA form, the CDR3 reads TGTGCCACCAGTGATTTGGGGGGGACTAGCGGAGGTAACACAGATACGCAGTATTTT.

In nucleotides, the CDR3 is TGTGCCAGCAGCTTAAGGTCCGTTGGTCGCTCTGGAAACACCATATATTTT. It translates to CASSLRSVGRSGNTIYF. The V gene is TRBV5-6, the J gene TRBJ1-3, with D uncertain. This CDR3 contains 17 residues. Looked up from germline, CDR1 is SGHDT and CDR2 is YYEEEE. V lost 2 bases, J lost 0 bases, and 15 bases lay in between.

The CDR3 bases are TGTGCCAGCGGATTGTCTAGCGGGAGTCGCAATGAGCAGTTCTTC. Translated: CASGLSSGSRNEQFF. The V and J genes are TRBV28 and TRBJ2-1, with TRBD2 identical over 10 bases. Germline V CDR1 and CDR2: MDHEN, SYDVKM. This CDR3 comprises 15 residues. V shed 8 bases and J 6 bases; nucleotides not matched to a gene: 10.

This chain uses TRBV6-5 with TRBJ2-3; D uncertain. This CDR3 contains 14 residues. Germline assignment: CDR1 MNHEY and CDR2 SVGAGI. Trimming pared 2 bases from V and 0 bases from J, leaving 6 bases between. CDR3 region: CASSYTESTDTQYF. CDR3 bases: TGTGCCAGCAGTTACACCGAAAGCACAGATACGCAGTATTTT.

V and J are TRBV24-1 and TRBJ1-6; 10 nucleotides match TRBD1. Per the germline V gene, CDR1 is KGHDR and CDR2 is SFDVKD. J was trimmed by 5 bases and V by 6 bases; bases with no gene match: 3. The CDR3 loop spans 15 amino acids. CDR3 amino acids: CATSKDRGDNSPLHF. Here the CDR3 DNA reads TGTGCCACCAGTAAGGACAGGGGGGATAATTCACCCCTCCACTTT.

This chain links TRBV5-1 with TRBJ1-4, with TRBD1 identical over 7 bases. Germline V gene lookup returns CDR1 SGHRS and CDR2 YFSETQ. The CDR3 has 14 residues. V was pared by 3 bases and J by 8 bases, with 7 bases of the junction left unmatched. The CDR3 is CASSSTGDVEKLFF. The CDR3 coding sequence is TGCGCCAGCAGCTCCACAGGGGACGTAGAAAAACTGTTTTTT.

The rearrangement joins TRBV5-1 to TRBJ2-2; 7 nucleotides align to TRBD1. V dropped 7 bases and J dropped 6; count of bases not matched to a gene: 6. The CDR3 totals 13 residues. The germline V gene encodes CDR1 SGHRS and CDR2 YFSETQ. This CDR3 reads CASGNRGAGELFF. The CDR3, as DNA: TGCGCCAGCGGAAACAGGGGTGCCGGGGAGCTGTTTTTT.